Following are 4 T cell receptor beta chains from one sample sequenced in a study of blood T cell repertoires in COVID-19. The data were produced by immunoSEQ multiplex PCR, yet TCRdb's version contains in-frame clones alone and is incomplete. The sample includes around 360,000 clones, around 87% of them seen just once. The material sequenced was PBMCs or T cells enriched from blood (not recorded which). These receptors were obtained from a man aged 40-55 years in a cohort exposed to, infected with or recovered from COVID-19 (not recorded which).

V and J are TRBV19 and TRBJ2-5, with 7 bases fitting TRBD1. CDR3 length: 14 residues. The junction had 6 bases not matched to a gene; V was cut back by 4 bases and J by 4 bases. CDR1 LNHDA and CDR2 SQIVND come from the germline V gene (reference sequence). CDR3 DNA sequence: TGTGCCAGTAGTACTCAGACAGGGAGAGAGACCCAGTACTTC. It translates to CASSTQTGRETQYF.

The rearrangement links TRBV3-1 (or the pseudogene TRBV3-2) to TRBJ2-1; TRBD2 matches at 8 bases. The CDR3 totals 18 residues. Germline loops: CDR1 LGHDT, CDR2 YNNKEL (reference sequence). J gave up 8 bases and V 6 bases, and 21 bases lay outside the gene matches. CDR3 sequence (DNA): TGTGCCAGCAGTAGAAGGGGAGTAGCGGGAAGGAGTGGGGATGAGCAGTTCTTC. Encoded protein: CASSRRGVAGRSGDEQFF.

In this sample, this clone turned up a few times. This chain joins TRBV7-2 and TRBJ2-1; 11 bases match TRBD1. Per the germline V gene, CDR1 is SGHTA and CDR2 is FQGNSA. V was clipped by 4 bases and J by 0 bases; unmatched bases: 11. This CDR3 spans 19 amino acids. The CDR3 region has the DNA TGTGCCAGCAGCTCAAGGACAGGGGGCGGCGTAAGCTCCTACAATGAGCAGTTCTTC. Its translation: CASSSRTGGGVSSYNEQFF.

This clone was counted a single time. V usage is TRBV27 and J usage is TRBJ2-2; possible D gene TRBD1, 5 bases. Germline values: CDR1 MNHEY, CDR2 SMNVEV (reference sequence). The CDR3 runs 11 residues. V lost 7 bases and J lost 7, with 7 bases in between. In DNA form, the CDR3 reads TGTGCCAGCAAGGGGTTCGGGGAGCTGTTTTTT. It is translated as CASKGFGELFF.